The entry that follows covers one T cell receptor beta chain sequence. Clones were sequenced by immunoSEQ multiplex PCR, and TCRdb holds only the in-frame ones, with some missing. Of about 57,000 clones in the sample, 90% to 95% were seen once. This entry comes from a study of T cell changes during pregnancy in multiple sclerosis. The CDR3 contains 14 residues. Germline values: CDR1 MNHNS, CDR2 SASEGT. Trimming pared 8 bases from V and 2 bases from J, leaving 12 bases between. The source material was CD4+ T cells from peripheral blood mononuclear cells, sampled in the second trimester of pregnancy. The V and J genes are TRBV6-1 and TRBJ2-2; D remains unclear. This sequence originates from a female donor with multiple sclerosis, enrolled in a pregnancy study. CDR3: CASCRRLNTGELFF. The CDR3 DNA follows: TGTGCCAGCTGTCGGCGGCTTAACACCGGGGAGCTGTTTTTT.